This is a list of T cell receptor beta chains from one sample in a study of blood T cells in healthy people across ages. One entry per CDR3 protein, called by TCRdb with MiXCR from the 5' RACE reads. The sample contains around 1,500,000 distinct CDR3 sequences, over 25% of which appear only once. The sequenced sample was blood. The source of these receptors is a woman under 40 in good health. The CDR3 runs from the conserved cysteine through the conserved F or W. The D gene is left open where the match is weak. Clone size is given for some rows only: seen once, a few or many times, or a class if the clone is expanded.

cdr3_nt cdr3_aa v_call clone_size d_call j_call
TGTGCCTGGAGTATTATGGGGAAGAACACTGAAGCTTTCTTT CAWSIMGKNTEAFF TRBV30 - - TRBJ1-1
TGTGCCAGCAGCCCTCGGGAAACTGAAGCTTTCTTT CASSPRETEAFF TRBV7-8 few - TRBJ1-1
TGTGCTAGTGGTCTTACCGGGACAGGGGGTAGGGAGACCCAGTTCTTC CASGLTGTGGRETQFF TRBV12-5 - TRBD1 TRBJ2-1
TGCGCCAGCAGCCGGACTAGCGATTTCTACAATGAGCAGTTCTTC CASSRTSDFYNEQFF TRBV5-1 - TRBD2 TRBJ2-1
TGCGCGAGCAGCTTGGAGAGTTCCACCGGGGAGCTGTTTTTT CASSLESSTGELFF TRBV5-1 - - TRBJ2-2
TGTGCCAGTGCATACAGGGGTCTGTCCTACAATGAGCAGTTCTTC CASAYRGLSYNEQFF TRBV12-3/TRBV12-4 - TRBD1 TRBJ2-1
TGTGCCAGCAGCCCTTTAAGCCGGACTAGCGTGACAGATACGCAGTATTTT CASSPLSRTSVTDTQYF TRBV28 - TRBD2 TRBJ2-3
TGTGCCAGCAGGAACCGCGGGGGCGAGCAGTGCTTC CASRNRGGEQCF TRBV28 - - TRBJ2-7
TGTGCCAGCACCGTAAGACAGGGGCTGACCTACGAGCAGTACTTC CASTVRQGLTYEQYF TRBV6-5 many TRBD1 TRBJ2-7
TGTGCCAGCAGCCGTGAATCGAGATCGTCCAAAAACATTCAGTACTTC CASSRESRSSKNIQYF TRBV3-1 many - TRBJ2-4
TGTGCCACCCTAGGGTTGGACGCTGAAGCTTTCTTT CATLGLDAEAFF TRBV6-5 - - TRBJ1-1
TGTGCCAGCAGTGAATACGGACAGCCCCAGCATTTT CASSEYGQPQHF TRBV6-1 - - TRBJ1-5
TGCAGTGCCGGGACTAGTGAGGACGAGCAGTACTTC CSAGTSEDEQYF TRBV20-1 few TRBD2 TRBJ2-7
TGTGCCAGCAGGGTAACTAGCGGGGTGCATGAGCAGTTCTTC CASRVTSGVHEQFF TRBV11-2 - TRBD2 TRBJ2-1
TGCAGCTCCTTCCTGTCTTTCACAGATACGCAGTATTTT CSSFLSFTDTQYF TRBV29-1 few - TRBJ2-3
TGTGCCAGCTACAGGGACATGAACACTGAAGCTTTCTTT CASYRDMNTEAFF TRBV6-6 - - TRBJ1-1
TGTGCCAGCAGCAAAGTTGGGACAGGGGGCGCGCGGTTTGGTCAGCCCCAGCATTTT CASSKVGTGGARFGQPQHF TRBV21-1 - - TRBJ1-5
TGCAGTGCTACGGAAACTTTAGCCAAAAACATTCAGTACTTC CSATETLAKNIQYF TRBV20-1 many - TRBJ2-4
TGCGCCAGCAGCTTCCAACCCAATCAAGGACAGGGCTACGAGCAGTACTTC CASSFQPNQGQGYEQYF TRBV5-1 many TRBD1 TRBJ2-7
TGCAGCGTTGAAGGCTTACCCGACAGAGCAAACTATGGCTACACCTTC CSVEGLPDRANYGYTF TRBV29-1 - - TRBJ1-2
TGCAGTGCTCTAGGTCACGAGCAGTACTTC CSALGHEQYF TRBV20-1 many - TRBJ2-7
TGTGCCAGCAGCGGGGAGGGGGTCACCGGGGAGCTGTTTTTT CASSGEGVTGELFF TRBV6-2/TRBV6-3 - - TRBJ2-2
TGCAGTGCTAGAGTAGGCCGGGAGCTGGGAAACATTCAGTACTTC CSARVGRELGNIQYF TRBV20-1 many - TRBJ2-4
TGTGCCAGCAGCTTCACCTACCAGCCGGACCTCCCTCCAACTAATGAAAAACTGTTTTTT CASSFTYQPDLPPTNEKLFF TRBV11-3 few - TRBJ1-4
TGTGCCAGCAGCCAAGCGGGAGGGGCTGGGGAAAAACTGTTTTTT CASSQAGGAGEKLFF TRBV14 - - TRBJ1-4
TGCAGCGTTGCCACAGGGAGTCATACAGGCAATGAGCAGTTCTTC CSVATGSHTGNEQFF TRBV29-1 - - TRBJ2-1
TGTGCCAGCAGCGTACACGCCTCTGGGGCCGACGTCCTGACTTTC CASSVHASGADVLTF TRBV2 few - TRBJ2-6
TGTGCCAGCAGCTTGGACAGGAAAAGTTGGGGGGGGTCCCTCCACTTT CASSLDRKSWGGSLHF TRBV5-6 - - TRBJ1-6
TGTGCTGGTGGTTTAGGGGAAAGGGGAAACACAGATACGCAGTATTTT CAGGLGERGNTDTQYF TRBV12-5 - - TRBJ2-3
TGCAGTGCCCCTCACGGGACAGTAACTACAGATACGCAGTATTTT CSAPHGTVTTDTQYF TRBV20-1 - TRBD1 TRBJ2-3
TGCAGTGCTAGTCCCCAGAGGAATAACCCCTACGAGCAGTACTTC CSASPQRNNPYEQYF TRBV20-1 many - TRBJ2-7
TGCGCCAGCAGCACCGGGACTAGCGGGGGCAGCAGAGGGGATACGCAGTATTTT CASSTGTSGGSRGDTQYF TRBV5-1 few TRBD2 TRBJ2-3
TGTGCCAGCAGGGGGGACCTGGGAGGCAATGAGCAGTTCTTC CASRGDLGGNEQFF TRBV11-2 - - TRBJ2-1
TGTGCCAGCTCACCAACGGGTTTTGAGCAGTTCTTC CASSPTGFEQFF TRBV7-2 many - TRBJ2-1
TGCAGGGTAAGACCTAGCGGGATCTACGAGCAGTACTTC CRVRPSGIYEQYF TRBV29-1 many TRBD2 TRBJ2-7
TGCGCCAGCAGGGAGGGATCGAACACCGGGGAGCTGTTTTTT CASREGSNTGELFF TRBV5-1 few - TRBJ2-2
TGCAGCGTTGGGGACAGGGTCGGGGGGCTGTTTTTT CSVGDRVGGLFF TRBV29-1 - TRBD1 TRBJ2-2
TGTGCCAGCAGCCAAGATCTCGCCCGGGGGCCCAGGCCCCACGAGCAGTACTTC CASSQDLARGPRPHEQYF TRBV4-2 - - TRBJ2-7
TGTGCCAGCAGCGCCGGCGGTGGGAATGGCTGCACCTTC CASSAGGGNGCTF TRBV9 few - TRBJ1-2
TGCGCCAGCAGCCAAGAGCGCAGGTCTACCTACGAGCAGTACTTC CASSQERRSTYEQYF TRBV4-1 many - TRBJ2-7
TGCGCCAGCAGCTGGACGGGGTCTATCTACGAGCAGTACTTC CASSWTGSIYEQYF TRBV5-1 few - TRBJ2-7
TGTGCCAGCGGGCCGGGGCGTACTCAGCCCCAGCATTTT CASGPGRTQPQHF TRBV3-1 - - TRBJ1-5
TGTGCCAGCAGCCAAGTCGCAGGGCGATATGGCTACACCTTC CASSQVAGRYGYTF TRBV3-1 - - TRBJ1-2
TGTGCCAGCTCACCCGATACGTCTAGAGGGCCCCTCCACTTT CASSPDTSRGPLHF TRBV18 - - TRBJ1-6
TGTGCCAGCAGCGATACGACAGATTATATCACAGATACGCAGTATTTT CASSDTTDYITDTQYF TRBV5-6 - - TRBJ2-3
TGTGCCAGCAGCCCCTCTAGCGGGAGGGCCAAGACCTACAATGAGCAGTTCTTC CASSPSSGRAKTYNEQFF TRBV7-6 - TRBD2 TRBJ2-1
TGCAGCGGGGGCCCCTGGGGCTACACCTTC CSGGPWGYTF TRBV20-1 few - TRBJ1-2
TGTGCCAGCAGTACAGGACCATTGGGGTCCTACGAGCAGTACTTC CASSTGPLGSYEQYF TRBV6-1 - - TRBJ2-7
TGTGCCGCCGGAGAGGACCGGGGAGATACGCAGTATTTT CAAGEDRGDTQYF TRBV19 - - TRBJ2-3
TGCAGTGCTAAACACGGCAATGAGCAGTACTTC CSAKHGNEQYF TRBV20-1 - - TRBJ2-5
TGTGCCAGCTCTCCTGAGAGCCTGGGTGAAGCTTTCTTT CASSPESLGEAFF TRBV18 - - TRBJ1-1
TGCGCCAGCAAAAAGGGGGCGGGGGCCCGCAATGAGCAGTTCTTC CASKKGAGARNEQFF TRBV5-1 - - TRBJ2-1
TGCAGTGCTAGAGAAGACAGTCACAACACTGAAGCTTTCTTT CSAREDSHNTEAFF TRBV20-1 - - TRBJ1-1
TGTGCCAGCAGGGGTACAGGGATTGAGCAGTTCTTC CASRGTGIEQFF TRBV14 - - TRBJ2-1
TGTGCCAGCAGCTGGGGGGGCAGGGCAGATGGCTACACCTTC CASSWGGRADGYTF TRBV5-6 - - TRBJ1-2
TGTGCCAGCAGTTCCCAAGGCCGGGTGACTGAAGCTTTCTTT CASSSQGRVTEAFF TRBV12-3/TRBV12-4 few - TRBJ1-1
TGTGCCAGCAGTTCCCCGACGGGGGTGTATGGCTACACCTTC CASSSPTGVYGYTF TRBV28 few - TRBJ1-2
TGTGCCATCAGTGGGACAGGGGGCGATGGCTACACCTTC CAISGTGGDGYTF TRBV10-3 - TRBD1 TRBJ1-2
TGTGCCAGCGCAAACCCCACAGCTACCTATAATTCACCCTTCCACTTT CASANPTATYNSPFHF TRBV12-3/TRBV12-4 few - TRBJ1-6
TGTGCCAGCAGCCGGGACAGGGAAGACAATGAGCAGTTCTTC CASSRDREDNEQFF TRBV27 - TRBD1 TRBJ2-1